These 21 T cell receptor beta chains originate from one sample sequenced in a study of T cell repertoires in cytomegalovirus infection. Each CDR3 protein gets one entry after TCRdb re-called the reads with MiXCR. The table lists tens of thousands of distinct CDR3 sequences, about 18% of them singletons, with more than 20% in the top ten. The antigens these receptors bind are not known. This specimen was CD8+ T cells from cultured PBMCs, taken from culture after CMV antigen stimulation. These receptors originate from a human donor in good health (CMV status not recorded). Some clones in this sample may be carry-over from other donors' samples.

The table lists this clonotype with a count of one. In DNA form, the CDR3 reads TGTGCCAGCAGCGGCCGGACTAGCGGGGGGGTCTTCAGGCCCGAGCAGTACTTC. Residues: CASSGRTSGGVFRPEQYF. The chain carries TRBV7-8 and TRBJ2-7; 15 nucleotides match TRBD2. The V and J ends lost 5 bases and 6 bases, in that order; junction bases with no gene match: 14. In germline, CDR1 is SGHVS, CDR2 FQNEAQ. The CDR3 totals 18 residues.

The chain employs TRBV12-3 or TRBV12-4 and TRBJ1-1; D gene uncertain. The CDR3 consists of 12 residues. The V end was cut by 4 bases, the J end by 1 base, with 4 bases between. CDR3 nucleotides: TGTGCCAGCAGTTCACAGAACACTGAAGCTTTCTTT. Its translation is CASSSQNTEAFF.

This sequence joins TRBV5-4 and TRBJ1-6; the D is unclear. V was pared by 1 base and J by 5 bases, with 4 bases between. Per germline, CDR1 SGHNT and CDR2 YYREEE (reference sequence). This CDR3 is built from 13 residues. CDR3 in amino acids: CASSLTDNSPLHF. The CDR3 bases are TGTGCCAGCAGCTTGACTGATAATTCACCCCTCCACTTT.

Worth noting for this clonotype: A read error may produce the germline difference seen at one junction end. The chain employs TRBV7-9 and TRBJ2-7, with D perhaps TRBD1 or TRBD2 (5 bases each). The length of the CDR3 is 15 residues. In germline, CDR1 is SEHNR, CDR2 FQNEAQ (reference sequence). The CDR3 DNA reads TGTGCCAGCAGATTAGAGCCGGGACCGAACTACGAGCAGTACTTC. Encoded protein: CASRLEPGPNYEQYF.

This clonotype was counted between two and nine times. This chain uses TRBV7-2 with TRBJ2-3; D unresolved. The germline V and J ends were trimmed by 5 bases and 2 bases, with 17 bases remaining between them. Germline V gene sequence: CDR1 SGHTA, CDR2 FQGNSA. This CDR3 has 16 residues. In DNA, the CDR3 is TGTGCCAGCAGCCTAGGACGGAGAATTTTCACAGATACGCAGTATTTT. This encodes CASSLGRRIFTDTQYF.

This clonotype was observed a few times. The V and J genes are TRBV2 and TRBJ2-1; no reliable D call. The germline V gene encodes CDR1 SNHLY and CDR2 FYNNEI. This CDR3 is 11 amino acids long. CDR3 sequence reads: CAPSVGNEQFF. CDR3 sequence (DNA): TGTGCACCATCGGTGGGCAATGAGCAGTTCTTC.

As for this clonotype: Because the CDR3 is missing its conserved closing phenylalanine or tryptophan, this is likely a read error. Because the CDR3's place on the DNA is in doubt, the DNA is left out and the CDR3 is given as listed by TCRdb. The CDR3 reads CSARSPGPSRPL. The chain uses TRBV20-1 and TRBJ1-1. Germline-derived CDR1 and CDR2 are DFQATT and SNEGSKA (reference sequence). Ends included, the CDR3 has 12 residues.

The chain couples TRBV24-1 to TRBJ1-1, with TRBD1 as a possible D gene (5 bases). The CDR3 spans 15 residues. Trimming took off 2 bases at V and 1 base at J, with 10 bases between the two ends. Germline CDR1 is KGHDR and CDR2 is SFDVKD. The CDR3 nucleotides are TGTGCCACCAGTGATTCTAGGGGAGGGAACACTGAAGCTTTCTTT. It encodes CATSDSRGGNTEAFF.

The chain joins TRBV7-2 to TRBJ1-5, with a tentative D call TRBD1 (5 bases). Trimming shortened V by 5 bases and J by 2 bases, and 22 bases separated the two germline ends. The CDR3 is made up of 18 amino acids. CDR1 is SGHTA, CDR2 FQGNSA, per germline. CDR3 DNA: TGTGCCAGCAGCCGATTTCGAGGAGGGGCAGTTGGCAATCAGCCCCAGCATTTT. Amino acid sequence: CASSRFRGGAVGNQPQHF.

The V and J genes are TRBV6-2 or TRBV6-3 and TRBJ2-7; 12 bases map to TRBD2. The V gene end was trimmed by 5 bases and the J gene end by 3 bases; junction bases not matched to a gene: 5. CDR3 length: 15 residues. Germline V lookup: CDR1 MNHEY, CDR2 SVGEGT. CDR3 in DNA: TGTGCCAGCAGTGAGCAGACTAGCGGGGGCTACGAGCAGTACTTC. This sequence encodes CASSEQTSGGYEQYF.

This clonotype was observed a few times. The chain is built from TRBV27 and TRBJ1-4; 7 bases fit TRBD1. Germline assignment: CDR1 MNHEY and CDR2 SMNVEV (reference sequence). The V segment lost 11 bases and the J segment 5 bases; nucleotides outside the gene matches: 8. The CDR3 has 13 amino acids. CDR3 nucleotide sequence: TGTGCCTGCTTGGACAGGCTCAATGAAAAACTGTTTTTT. This codes for CACLDRLNEKLFF.

The rearrangement links TRBV7-4 to TRBJ2-7; the D gene is possibly TRBD2 (5 bases). The CDR3 has 12 amino acids. V was cut by 4 bases and J by 7 bases, with 11 bases left in between. Germline loops: CDR1 SGHVT, CDR2 SQSDAQ. The CDR3 DNA sequence: TGTGCCAGCAGCTATCTCCGAGGGGAGCAGTACTTC. This codes for CASSYLRGEQYF.

This clonotype turned up a few times. This chain connects TRBV7-3 to TRBJ2-7; D is perhaps TRBD2 (5 bases). CDR1 and CDR2 (germline): SGHTA, FQGTGA. Trimming pared 2 bases from V and 2 bases from J, leaving 13 bases between. The CDR3 is 15 amino acids. The CDR3 reads CASSLLGGLAYEQYF. In DNA form, the CDR3 reads TGTGCCAGCAGCTTACTTGGAGGTTTAGCCTACGAGCAGTACTTC.

The table lists this clonotype with a few counts. The chain has TRBV7-2 and TRBJ1-6; D uncertain. Germline V gene data show CDR1 as SGHTA and CDR2 as FQGNSA. The length of the CDR3 is 19 residues. Between the trimmed V and J ends, which lost 3 bases and 0 bases, there was a span of 18 bases. The CDR3 loop is CASSLTLSVRGSYNSPLHF. CDR3 sequence (DNA): TGTGCCAGCAGCTTGACTTTGTCCGTCCGTGGCTCCTATAATTCACCCCTCCACTTT.

The rearrangement joins TRBV6-2 or TRBV6-3 to TRBJ2-2; TRBD2 agrees at 11 bases. Per the germline V gene, CDR1 is MNHEY and CDR2 is SVGEGT. The CDR3 covers 17 residues. The V segment lost 6 bases and the J segment 7 bases; nucleotides outside the gene matches: 13. The CDR3 DNA follows: TGTGCCAGCAGACAGGGGCCGGGACTAGCGGCCTACGGGGAGCTGTTTTTT. Its translation is CASRQGPGLAAYGELFF.

By proportion, this clonotype is medium-sized. J is TRBJ1-1 and V is TRBV4-3; perhaps TRBD1 as D (6 bases). This CDR3 has 16 residues. Germline V CDR1 and CDR2: LGHNA, YSLEER. V lost 0 bases and J lost 2, with 13 bases in between. The CDR3 DNA sequence: TGCGCCAGCAGCCAAGATTCGGGCAGGGGAAACACTGAAGCTTTCTTT. It encodes CASSQDSGRGNTEAFF.

The CDR3 DNA sequence: TGCGCCAGCAGCCTTCCGACTAGCGGGGTGAACACCGGGGAGCTGTTTTTT. Residues: CASSLPTSGVNTGELFF. V is TRBV4-1 and J is TRBJ2-2; TRBD2 matches at 11 bases. Germline V gives CDR1 MGHRA, CDR2 YSYEKL. The trim removed 4 bases at V and 1 base at J, leaving 5 bases unmatched. CDR3 length: 17 residues.

V is TRBV29-1 and J is TRBJ2-2; D might be TRBD1 (5 bases). Germline loops: CDR1 SQVTM, CDR2 ANQGSEA. This CDR3 has 16 amino acids. V dropped 4 bases and J dropped 0 bases, with 15 bases sitting between them. CDR3 amino acids: CSVAVGPNANTGELFF. In DNA, the CDR3 is TGCAGCGTTGCGGTGGGGCCAAACGCGAACACCGGGGAGCTGTTTTTT.

This clonotype was counted a few times. V gene TRBV9 combines with J gene TRBJ1-1; D not resolved. The length of the CDR3 is 15 residues. Germline CDR1 is SGDLS and CDR2 is YYNGEE. Trimming took 0 bases from V and 0 from J, leaving 9 bases between them. CDR3 coding DNA: TGTGCCAGCAGCGTAGGAGACAACCTGAACACTGAAGCTTTCTTT. Protein: CASSVGDNLNTEAFF.

The chain links TRBV7-8 to TRBJ2-3, with D possibly TRBD1 on 6 matching bases. CDR3 length: 18 amino acids. Looked up from germline, CDR1 is SGHVS and CDR2 is FQNEAQ. Trimming took off 2 bases at V and 0 bases at J, with 18 bases between the two ends. Here the CDR3 reads CASSLRGIGDGSTDTQYF. The CDR3 coding sequence is TGTGCCAGCAGCTTAAGGGGGATCGGGGATGGGAGCACAGATACGCAGTATTTT.

This clonotype was detected a few times. A read error may produce the germline difference seen at one junction end. The CDR3 DNA is TGTGCCAGCAGCTACGGGACTAAGGTCTTC. Protein product: CASSYGTKVF. The genes are TRBV11-2 and TRBJ2-1; 7 positions match TRBD2. The CDR3 runs 10 residues. The germline CDR1 and CDR2 sequences are SGHAT and FQNNGV.